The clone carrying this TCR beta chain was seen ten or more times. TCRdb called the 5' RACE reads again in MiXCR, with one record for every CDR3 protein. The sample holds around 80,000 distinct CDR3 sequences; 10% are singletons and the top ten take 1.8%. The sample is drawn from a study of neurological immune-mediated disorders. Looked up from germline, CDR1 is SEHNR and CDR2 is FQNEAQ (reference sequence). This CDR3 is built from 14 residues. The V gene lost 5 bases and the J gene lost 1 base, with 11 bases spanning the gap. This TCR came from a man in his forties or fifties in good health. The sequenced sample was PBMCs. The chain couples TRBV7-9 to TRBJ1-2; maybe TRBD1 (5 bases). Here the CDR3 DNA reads TGTGCCAGCAGCCGACAGTTAGTTAACTATGGCTACACCTTC. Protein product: CASSRQLVNYGYTF.